This TCR beta chain was recorded in a study of monozygotic twins with inflammatory bowel disease. TCRdb reanalyzed the 5' RACE reads and collapses them to one entry per CDR3 protein, without DNA. The sample's table shows some 300,000 distinct CDR3 sequences. The CDR3 extends over 13 amino acids. Germline CDR1 reads SQVTM; CDR2 reads ANQGSEA. This TCR derives from a human donor with ulcerative colitis or Crohn's disease, or a healthy co-twin of an affected twin (not recorded which). This chain uses TRBV29-1 with TRBJ1-4; the D call from TCRdb, TRBD1, cannot be confirmed without DNA. Source material: blood. This CDR3 is CSVHGTGGEKLFF.